The rows below give T cell receptor beta chains drawn from one sample of a study of blood T cell repertoires in COVID-19. Method: immunoSEQ multiplex PCR; TCRdb's copy keeps in-frame clones and lacks some. Here the sample spans 250,000 to 300,000 clones, about 89% being singletons. The sample comprised PBMCs or T cells enriched from blood (not recorded which). These receptors all stem from a man aged 40-55 years who had recovered from COVID-19. Both conserved end residues are part of each CDR3. Fields, in order: J gene, V gene, CDR3 protein.

j_call: TRBJ2-3
v_call: TRBV19
cdr3_aa: CASSSTSGRVDTQYF

j_call: TRBJ2-5
v_call: TRBV4-1
cdr3_aa: CASSQLAGGETQYF

j_call: TRBJ2-2
v_call: TRBV29-1
cdr3_aa: CSVRGPNTGELFF

j_call: TRBJ2-1
v_call: TRBV9
cdr3_aa: CASSVGGGVYNEQFF

j_call: TRBJ2-3
v_call: TRBV25-1
cdr3_aa: CASSAGQGGDTQYF

j_call: TRBJ2-7
v_call: TRBV15
cdr3_aa: CATSREEGYEQYF

j_call: TRBJ1-3
v_call: TRBV11-3
cdr3_aa: CASSARTPGNTIYF

j_call: TRBJ1-6
v_call: TRBV6-6
cdr3_aa: CASSRGQGLSYNSPLHF

j_call: TRBJ2-5
v_call: TRBV6-5
cdr3_aa: CASRDTGVETQYF

j_call: TRBJ2-5
v_call: TRBV7-9
cdr3_aa: CASSPLGQGRETQYF

j_call: TRBJ1-1
v_call: TRBV6-2/TRBV6-3
cdr3_aa: CASSYSRTGGFLDTEAFF

j_call: TRBJ2-3
v_call: TRBV7-2
cdr3_aa: CASSLVPQGGDTQYF

j_call: TRBJ1-5
v_call: TRBV28
cdr3_aa: CASSLWTGGPTDPQHF

j_call: TRBJ1-1
v_call: TRBV5-1
cdr3_aa: CASSLDGQNTEAFF

j_call: TRBJ1-5
v_call: TRBV18
cdr3_aa: CASSPPDREDQPQHF

j_call: TRBJ1-6
v_call: TRBV9
cdr3_aa: CASSGNSGGVNSPLHF

j_call: TRBJ2-5
v_call: TRBV11-3
cdr3_aa: CASSPGQHFETQYF

j_call: TRBJ2-7
v_call: TRBV6-1
cdr3_aa: CASSESGALIYEQYF

j_call: TRBJ2-3
v_call: TRBV28
cdr3_aa: CASSLASGSADTQYF

j_call: TRBJ1-4
v_call: TRBV15
cdr3_aa: CATSRSTDATNEKLFF

j_call: TRBJ1-5
v_call: TRBV5-5
cdr3_aa: CASSPSSGTVYQPQHF

j_call: TRBJ1-2
v_call: TRBV7-6
cdr3_aa: CASSPMDRDYGYTF

j_call: TRBJ1-4
v_call: TRBV6-5
cdr3_aa: CASSSTIGANEKLFF

j_call: TRBJ1-6
v_call: TRBV5-4
cdr3_aa: CASSRGSGQGNSPLHF

j_call: TRBJ2-1
v_call: TRBV9
cdr3_aa: CASSVSGGALYNEQFF

j_call: TRBJ2-7
v_call: TRBV4-2
cdr3_aa: CASQGFHEQYF

j_call: TRBJ2-7
v_call: TRBV5-6
cdr3_aa: CASRRQGAGHEQYF

j_call: TRBJ1-3
v_call: TRBV30
cdr3_aa: CAWSLGASGNTIYF

j_call: TRBJ1-4
v_call: TRBV6-1
cdr3_aa: CASSVERIATNEKLFF

j_call: TRBJ1-1
v_call: TRBV11-3
cdr3_aa: CASSFLRGTEAFF

j_call: TRBJ1-2
v_call: TRBV28
cdr3_aa: CASSPGTAGIYGYTF

j_call: TRBJ2-1
v_call: TRBV7-9
cdr3_aa: CASSPPGYNEQFF

j_call: TRBJ2-1
v_call: TRBV30
cdr3_aa: CASSLYNRVF

j_call: TRBJ2-5
v_call: TRBV29-1
cdr3_aa: CSVITRGAVLETQYF

j_call: TRBJ1-1
v_call: TRBV7-9
cdr3_aa: CASSSPHDRAENTEAFF

j_call: TRBJ1-1
v_call: TRBV4-1
cdr3_aa: CASSQTAGFRSTEAFF

j_call: TRBJ2-5
v_call: TRBV12-3/TRBV12-4
cdr3_aa: CAVKETQYF

j_call: TRBJ2-7
v_call: TRBV28
cdr3_aa: CASSYRQADYEQYF

j_call: TRBJ2-1
v_call: TRBV27
cdr3_aa: CASKLQGSGYNEQFF

j_call: TRBJ2-7
v_call: TRBV29-1
cdr3_aa: CSVGGQGANYEQYF

j_call: TRBJ2-7
v_call: TRBV5-1
cdr3_aa: CASSRGAGPNYEQYF

j_call: TRBJ2-5
v_call: TRBV11-2
cdr3_aa: CASSLGGIETQYF

j_call: TRBJ2-3
v_call: TRBV5-1
cdr3_aa: CASSSRTGADTQYF